These 17 T cell receptor beta chains share one sample of origin, sequenced in a study of shared clonotypes between healthy human individuals (dated by TCRdb to 2018 to 2020). The method was the immunoSEQ multiplex PCR assay. The clones in this table, taken by TCRdb from immuneACCESS, are in-frame only. Not every clone is retained; where verified, under half of the shortfall comes from an unresolved V gene, and the cause of the rest is unknown. For this sample the table gives more than 1,200,000 clones, of which just under 99% were detected only once. Of the sample, approximately 0.38% falls within the top ten clones. Sequencing was performed on naive CD4+ T cells sorted from blood. This sample's cell subset or site label indicates: CD45RA+ positively selected. Receptor source: a man aged 25 to 45 in good health.

The table lists this clone with a count of one. The chain is built from TRBV28 and TRBJ1-5; perhaps TRBD1 as D (6 bases). The CDR3 spans 12 residues. The germline V gene encodes CDR1 MDHEN and CDR2 SYDVKM. The CDR3 DNA is TGTTCCACTGAGGGGGTTGATCAGCCCCAGCATTTT. This sequence encodes CSTEGVDQPQHF. The entire variable domain, with the rest obtained from reference TRBV28 and TRBJ1-5, is as follows: DVKVTQSSRYLVKRTGEKVFLECVQDMDHENMFWYRQDPGLGLRLIYFSYDVKMKEKGDIPEGYSVSREKKERFSLILESASTNQTSMYLCSTEGVDQPQHFGDGTRLSIL.

On this clone: Other DNA sequences of this sample code for an identical CDR3. The chain has TRBV2 and TRBJ2-5; 7 positions match TRBD1. The CDR3 loop spans 12 amino acids. CDR1 SNHLY and CDR2 FYNNEI come from the germline V gene. V lost 7 bases, J lost 5 bases, and 4 bases stayed unmatched. CDR3 loop: CASTDREETQYF. DNA of the CDR3: TGTGCCAGCACAGACAGGGAGGAGACCCAGTACTTC.

The chain has TRBV4-1 and TRBJ2-5; 7 bases match TRBD2. J gave up 5 bases and V 1 base, and 4 bases lay outside the gene matches. Germline CDR1 is MGHRA and CDR2 is YSYEKL. The CDR3 runs 14 residues. The CDR3: CASSQGGGVETQYF. The CDR3, as DNA: TGCGCCAGCAGCCAAGGGGGAGGGGTGGAGACCCAGTACTTC.

This sequence joins TRBV9 and TRBJ2-3; TRBD2 might be the D (6 bases). This CDR3 region has 16 residues. Per germline, CDR1 SGDLS and CDR2 YYNGEE. Trimming took off 4 bases at V and 5 bases at J, with 20 bases between the two ends. The DNA of the CDR3 is TGTGCCAGCAGCCCCCTGGCAGGGTCGCGGGGAGATACGCAGTATTTT. The encoded protein is CASSPLAGSRGDTQYF. The complete variable domain, with remaining parts taken from reference TRBV9 and TRBJ2-3, reads DSGVTQTPKHLITATGQRVTLRCSPRSGDLSVYWYQQSLDQGLQFLIQYYNGEERAKGNILERFSAQQFPDLHSELNLSSLELGDSALYFCASSPLAGSRGDTQYFGPGTRLTVL.

This chain uses TRBV7-9 with TRBJ2-1; 13 positions agree with TRBD2. Trimming at V came to 5 bases and at J to 7 bases, leaving 14 bases not matched to a gene. This CDR3 region has 18 residues. The germline gives CDR1 SEHNR, CDR2 FQNEAQ (reference sequence). DNA of the CDR3: TGTGCCAGCAGCACCCCCCAGGATACTAGCGGGAGGGGGAATGAGCAGTTCTTC. Its protein is CASSTPQDTSGRGNEQFF. Together with reference TRBV7-9 and TRBJ2-1, the CDR3 gives the full variable domain: DTGVSQNPRHKITKRGQNVTFRCDPISEHNRLYWYRQTLGQGPEFLTYFQNEAQLEKSRLLSDRFSAERPKGSFSTLEIQRTEQGDSAMYLCASSTPQDTSGRGNEQFFGPGTRLTVL.

The chain has TRBV5-5 and TRBJ1-1; 7 nucleotides line up with TRBD1. The trim removed 3 bases at V and 0 bases at J, leaving 11 bases unmatched. The germline gives CDR1 SGHKS, CDR2 YYEKEE (reference sequence). The CDR3 runs 17 residues. CDR3 sequence: CASSSRQGALMNTEAFF. DNA of the CDR3: TGTGCCAGCAGCTCCCGACAGGGCGCGCTGATGAACACTGAAGCTTTCTTT.

This chain uses TRBV18 with TRBJ2-1, with a possible D match to TRBD2 (5 bases). Deletions cut 3 bases from V and 5 bases from J, with 11 bases between. Germline CDR1 reads KGHSH; CDR2 reads LQKENI. This CDR3 comprises 14 residues. In nucleotides, the CDR3 is TGTGCCAGCTCACCGCGGGTCCGGGACAATGAGCAGTTCTTC. Translated, it gives CASSPRVRDNEQFF.

The gene calls are TRBV7-7 and TRBJ2-7; D is unresolved. Germline lookup yields CDR1 SSHAT and CDR2 FNYEAQ (reference sequence). The CDR3 totals 13 residues. V was shortened by 0 bases and J by 4 bases, with 7 bases between the two germline ends. CDR3 sequence reads: CASSLALEYEQYF. The CDR3 coding sequence is TGTGCCAGCAGCTTAGCGCTGGAGTACGAGCAGTACTTC.

The chain links TRBV5-4 to TRBJ2-7; 13 nucleotides agree with TRBD2. The CDR3 sequence is 13 residues long. J gave up 3 bases and V 10 bases, and 4 bases lay outside the gene matches. CDR1 and CDR2 from the germline V gene are SGHNT and YYREEE (reference sequence). The DNA of the CDR3 is TGTGCCGCCAGGACTAGCGGGAGCTACGAGCAGTACTTC. Translation gives CAARTSGSYEQYF.

This clone was seen once. The rearrangement uses TRBV19 and TRBJ1-2; no clear D gene. V shed 6 bases and J shed 4 bases, with 6 bases lying between them. In germline, CDR1 is LNHDA, CDR2 SQIVND (reference sequence). This CDR3 comprises 11 residues. CDR3 nucleotides: TGTGCCAGTAGGCAGTTCTATGGCTACACCTTC. Translating gives CASRQFYGYTF.

The V call is TRBV19, the J call TRBJ1-2; 7 nucleotides match TRBD1. Germline V gene sequence: CDR1 LNHDA, CDR2 SQIVND (reference sequence). After removal of 1 base from V and 0 bases from J, the junction contained 8 bases not matched to a gene. The CDR3 has 17 residues. The CDR3 region is CASSIVFPGQPNYGYTF. The DNA for the CDR3 is TGTGCCAGTAGTATAGTATTCCCGGGACAGCCTAACTATGGCTACACCTTC.

This chain links TRBV4-2 with TRBJ2-1; 9 nucleotides agree with TRBD2. This CDR3 has 18 amino acids. CDR1 is LGHNA and CDR2 is YNFKEQ in the germline V gene. V gave up 1 base and J gave up 0 bases; unmatched junction bases: 7. The CDR3 DNA follows: TGTGCCAGCAGCCAAGGGTCTAGCGGGGATAGCTCCTACAATGAGCAGTTCTTC. It specifies CASSQGSSGDSSYNEQFF.

The chain's CDR3 is CASREVTAGANVLTF. The CDR3 coding sequence is TGTGCCAGTAGAGAGGTTACCGCAGGGGCCAACGTCCTGACTTTC. V and J are TRBV19 and TRBJ2-6; D is unresolved. Looked up from germline, CDR1 is LNHDA and CDR2 is SQIVND (reference sequence). The CDR3 sequence is 15 residues long. V was shortened by 6 bases and J by 4 bases, with 13 bases between the two germline ends.

The chain combines TRBV10-2 with TRBJ2-7, with 9 bases identical to TRBD1. The V gene's germline CDR1 is WSHSY and CDR2 SAAADI. The CDR3 has 14 residues. After removal of 6 bases from V and 5 bases from J, the junction contained 8 bases not matched to a gene. The CDR3 DNA reads as TGCGCCAGCAGCGGACAGGGGTCAATCAACGAGCAGTACTTC. This codes for CASSGQGSINEQYF.

As concerns this clone: Other DNA sequences from this sample encode an identical CDR3 as well. This chain links TRBV7-8 with TRBJ1-4, with TRBD1 matching over 7 bases. V trimming: 3 bases; J trimming: 3 bases; junction bases outside the gene matches: 1. This CDR3 is 14 amino acids long. Germline lookup yields CDR1 SGHVS and CDR2 FQNEAQ. This chain's CDR3 is CASSLGQPNEKLFF. Written as DNA, the CDR3 is TGTGCCAGCAGCTTGGGACAGCCTAATGAAAAACTGTTTTTT.

This clone appeared once. The V gene is TRBV10-3, the J gene TRBJ2-7; 9 positions agree with TRBD2. Germline-derived CDR1 and CDR2 are ENHRY and SYGVKD. Trimming at V came to 3 bases and at J to 6 bases, leaving 6 bases not matched to a gene. The CDR3 is 14 residues long. As DNA, the CDR3 is TGTGCCATCAGTGAAGGACTAGCGCCTTCCGAGCAGTACTTC. Amino acid sequence: CAISEGLAPSEQYF.

The chain links TRBV6-6 to TRBJ2-7; D is perhaps TRBD1 (6 bases). Trimming stripped 6 bases from V and 0 bases from J, with 15 bases between. The CDR3 covers 15 residues. Germline CDR1 MNHNY, CDR2 SVGAGI (reference sequence). The CDR3 here is CASRYPGQSSYEQYF. Here the CDR3 DNA reads TGTGCCAGCAGATACCCCGGACAGAGCTCCTACGAGCAGTACTTC.